The entry below gives a single T cell receptor beta chain sequence along with its context. Its specificity is not known. The data are from a study of cytomegalovirus exposure and HLA in healthy donors. Study summary: Earlier work reported 95 million to 130 million unique TCR beta sequences from some 180 million T cells. The study, taken as a whole, reports: Highest at DRB1 and lowest at HLA-C, TCR association rates differed among HLA loci in a later analysis. Some segments of the V type, notably TRBV6-2 and TRBV6-3, were excluded as indistinguishable.

The PCR ran on 60 Vbeta and 13 Jbeta primers. Clones were sequenced by immunoSEQ multiplex PCR, and TCRdb holds only the in-frame ones, with some missing. The data hold about 130,000 clones, with roughly 74% observed a single time. J lost 0 bases, V lost 7 bases, and 8 bases had no gene match. The CDR3 extends over 16 amino acids. Per the germline V gene, CDR1 is SNHLY and CDR2 is FYNNEI. The chain is built from TRBV2 and TRBJ2-2, with 7 bases lining up with TRBD2. The receptor was derived from a man aged 40-49 years in good health and CMV-seronegative. The specimen sequenced was PBMCs. The CDR3 spells CASMGSGPTNTGELFF. The CDR3 bases are TGTGCCAGCATGGGTAGCGGGCCAACGAACACCGGGGAGCTGTTTTTT.